The text below deals with one T cell receptor beta chain. Its specificity is unknown. The sample holds other DNA sequences that translate to the same CDR3. The sample originates from a study of shared clonotypes between healthy human individuals. The table came from immunoSEQ multiplex PCR; TCRdb's copy has only in-frame clones and leaves some out. The sample carries 2.3 million or so clones, more than 85% recorded once. Study-wide points: A few donors had approximately 4.6% of their naive CD4 clonotypes in common.

After removal of 5 bases from V and 0 bases from J, the junction contained 3 bases not matched to a gene. This CDR3 is 15 amino acids long. CDR1 and CDR2 from the germline V gene are SGHTA and FQGTGA. The chain joins TRBV7-3 to TRBJ1-1, with 10 positions matching TRBD1. The sample comprised naive CD4+ T cells from PBMCs. This sample's subset: CD45RA+ positively selected. This TCR derives from a man in his late teens or twenties in good health. Some clones in this sample may be carry-over from other donors' samples. The CDR3 protein is CASSLTGGLNTEAFF. The DNA for the CDR3 is TGTGCCAGCAGCCTGACAGGGGGCTTGAACACTGAAGCTTTCTTT.